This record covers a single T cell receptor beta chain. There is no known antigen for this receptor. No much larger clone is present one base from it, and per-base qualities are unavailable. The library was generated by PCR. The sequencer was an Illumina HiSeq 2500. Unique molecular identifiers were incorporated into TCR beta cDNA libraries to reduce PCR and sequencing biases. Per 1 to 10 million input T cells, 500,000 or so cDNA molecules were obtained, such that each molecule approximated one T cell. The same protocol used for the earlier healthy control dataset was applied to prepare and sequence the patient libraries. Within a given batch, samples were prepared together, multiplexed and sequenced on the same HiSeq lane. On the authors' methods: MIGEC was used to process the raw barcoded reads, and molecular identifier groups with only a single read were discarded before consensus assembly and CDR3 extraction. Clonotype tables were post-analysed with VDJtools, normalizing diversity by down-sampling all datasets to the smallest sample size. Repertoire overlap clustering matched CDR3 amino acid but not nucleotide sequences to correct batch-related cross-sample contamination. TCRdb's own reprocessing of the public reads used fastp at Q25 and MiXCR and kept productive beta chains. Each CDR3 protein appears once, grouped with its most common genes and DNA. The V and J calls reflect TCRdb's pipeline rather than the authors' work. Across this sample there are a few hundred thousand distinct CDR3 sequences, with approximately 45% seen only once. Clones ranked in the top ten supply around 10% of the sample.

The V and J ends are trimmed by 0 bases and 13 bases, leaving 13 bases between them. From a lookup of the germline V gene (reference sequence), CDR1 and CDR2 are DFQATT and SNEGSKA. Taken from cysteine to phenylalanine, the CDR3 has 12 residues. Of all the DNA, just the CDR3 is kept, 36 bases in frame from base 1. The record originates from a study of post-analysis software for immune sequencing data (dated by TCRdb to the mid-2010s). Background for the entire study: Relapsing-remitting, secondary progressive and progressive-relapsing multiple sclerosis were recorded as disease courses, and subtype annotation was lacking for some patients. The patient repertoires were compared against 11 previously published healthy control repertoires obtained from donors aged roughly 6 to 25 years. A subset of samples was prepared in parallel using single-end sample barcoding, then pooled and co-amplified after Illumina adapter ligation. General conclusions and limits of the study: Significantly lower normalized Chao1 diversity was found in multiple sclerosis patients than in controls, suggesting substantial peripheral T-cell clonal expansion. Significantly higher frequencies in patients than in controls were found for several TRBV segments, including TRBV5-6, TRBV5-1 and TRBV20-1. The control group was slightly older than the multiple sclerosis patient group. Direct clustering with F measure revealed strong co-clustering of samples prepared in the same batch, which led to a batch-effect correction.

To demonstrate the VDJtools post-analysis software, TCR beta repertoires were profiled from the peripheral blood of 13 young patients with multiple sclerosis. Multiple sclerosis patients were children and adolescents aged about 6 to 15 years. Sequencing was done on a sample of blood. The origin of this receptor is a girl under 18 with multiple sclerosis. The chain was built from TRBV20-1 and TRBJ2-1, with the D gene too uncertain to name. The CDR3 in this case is CSARDDADPQFF. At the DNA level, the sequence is TGCAGTGCTAGAGATGACGCGGATCCACAGTTCTTC.